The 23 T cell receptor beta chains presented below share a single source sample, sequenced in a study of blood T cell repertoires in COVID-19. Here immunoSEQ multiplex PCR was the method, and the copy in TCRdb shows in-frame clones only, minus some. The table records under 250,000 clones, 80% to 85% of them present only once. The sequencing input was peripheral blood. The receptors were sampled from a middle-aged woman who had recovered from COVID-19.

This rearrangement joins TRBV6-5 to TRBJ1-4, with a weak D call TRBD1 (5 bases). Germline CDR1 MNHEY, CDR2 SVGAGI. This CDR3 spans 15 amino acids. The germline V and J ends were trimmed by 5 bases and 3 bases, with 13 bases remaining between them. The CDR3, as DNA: TGTGCCAGCAGTCCAGGGTGGAGGGCTAATGAAAAACTGTTTTTT. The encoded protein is CASSPGWRANEKLFF.

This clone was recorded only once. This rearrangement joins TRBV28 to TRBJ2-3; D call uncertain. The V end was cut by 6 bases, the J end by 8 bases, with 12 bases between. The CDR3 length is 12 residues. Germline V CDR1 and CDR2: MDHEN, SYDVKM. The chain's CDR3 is CASSQVLVTQYF. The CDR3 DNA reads TGTGCCAGCAGCCAGGTGTTAGTTACGCAGTATTTT.

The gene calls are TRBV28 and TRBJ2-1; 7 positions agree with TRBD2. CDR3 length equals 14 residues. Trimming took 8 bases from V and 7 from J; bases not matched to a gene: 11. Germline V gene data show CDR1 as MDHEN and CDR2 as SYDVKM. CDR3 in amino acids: CASCPGGRVNEQFF. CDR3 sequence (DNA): TGTGCCAGCTGCCCGGGGGGAAGAGTGAATGAGCAGTTCTTC. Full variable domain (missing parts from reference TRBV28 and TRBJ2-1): DVKVTQSSRYLVKRTGEKVFLECVQDMDHENMFWYRQDPGLGLRLIYFSYDVKMKEKGDIPEGYSVSREKKERFSLILESASTNQTSMYLCASCPGGRVNEQFFGPGTRLTVL.

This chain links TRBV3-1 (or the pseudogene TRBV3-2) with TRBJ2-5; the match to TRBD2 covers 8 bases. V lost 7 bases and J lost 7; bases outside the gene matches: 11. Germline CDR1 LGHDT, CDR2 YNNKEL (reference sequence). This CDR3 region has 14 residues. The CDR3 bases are TGTGCCAGCATGGTAGGACGGGGGGGCGGGACCCAGTACTTC. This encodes CASMVGRGGGTQYF.

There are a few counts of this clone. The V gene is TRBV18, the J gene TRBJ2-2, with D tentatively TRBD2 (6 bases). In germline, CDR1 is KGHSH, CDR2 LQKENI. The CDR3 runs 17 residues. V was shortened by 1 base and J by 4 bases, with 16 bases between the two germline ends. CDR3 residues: CASSPRSGSSGTGELFF. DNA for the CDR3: TGTGCCAGCTCACCACGTAGCGGTAGCTCGGGCACCGGGGAGCTGTTTTTT.

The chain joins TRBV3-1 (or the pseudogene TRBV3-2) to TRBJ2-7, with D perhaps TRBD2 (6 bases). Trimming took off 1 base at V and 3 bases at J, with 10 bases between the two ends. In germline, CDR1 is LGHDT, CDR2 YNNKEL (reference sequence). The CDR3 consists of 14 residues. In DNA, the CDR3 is TGTGCCAGCAGCCAAGGGATGGGGGGCTACGAGCAGTACTTC. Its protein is CASSQGMGGYEQYF.

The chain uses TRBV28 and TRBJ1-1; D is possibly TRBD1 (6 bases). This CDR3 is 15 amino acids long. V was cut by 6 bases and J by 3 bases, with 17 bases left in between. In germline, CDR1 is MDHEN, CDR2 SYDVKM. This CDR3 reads CASSNHRAWDTEAFF. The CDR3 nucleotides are TGTGCCAGCAGCAACCACAGGGCGTGGGACACTGAAGCTTTCTTT.

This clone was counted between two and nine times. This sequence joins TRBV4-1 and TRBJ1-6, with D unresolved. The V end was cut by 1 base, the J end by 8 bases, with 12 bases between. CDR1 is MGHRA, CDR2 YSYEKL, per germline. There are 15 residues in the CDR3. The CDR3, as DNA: TGCGCCAGCAGCCAAGCCCACTTTGGTGATTCACCCCTCCACTTT. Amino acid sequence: CASSQAHFGDSPLHF.

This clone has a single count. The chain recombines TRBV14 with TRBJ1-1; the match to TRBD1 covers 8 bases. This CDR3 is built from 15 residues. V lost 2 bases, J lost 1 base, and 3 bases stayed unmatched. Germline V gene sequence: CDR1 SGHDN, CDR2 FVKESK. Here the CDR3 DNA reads TGTGCCAGCAGCCAACGACAGGGGCCGAACACTGAAGCTTTCTTT. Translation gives CASSQRQGPNTEAFF.

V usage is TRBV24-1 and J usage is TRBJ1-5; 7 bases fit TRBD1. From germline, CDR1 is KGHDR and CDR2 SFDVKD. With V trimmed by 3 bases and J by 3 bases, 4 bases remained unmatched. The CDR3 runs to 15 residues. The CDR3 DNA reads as TGTGCCACCAGTGATCCCGGACAGGACAATCAGCCCCAGCATTTT. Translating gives CATSDPGQDNQPQHF.

The CDR3: CASSSQGARTTEAFF. As DNA, the CDR3 is TGCGCCAGCAGCTCGCAGGGGGCGCGGACCACTGAAGCTTTCTTT. The V gene is TRBV5-1, the J gene TRBJ1-1; TRBD1 agrees at 8 bases. From germline, CDR1 is SGHRS and CDR2 YFSETQ. The CDR3 extends over 15 amino acids. V trimming: 3 bases; J trimming: 4 bases; junction bases outside the gene matches: 8.

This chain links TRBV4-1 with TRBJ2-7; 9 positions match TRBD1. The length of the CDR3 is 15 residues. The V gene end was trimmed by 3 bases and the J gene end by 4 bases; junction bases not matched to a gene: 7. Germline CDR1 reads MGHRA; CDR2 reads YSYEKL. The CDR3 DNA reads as TGCGCCAGCAGCCAGGAAATGACAGGGGGATACGAGCAGTACTTC. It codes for CASSQEMTGGYEQYF.

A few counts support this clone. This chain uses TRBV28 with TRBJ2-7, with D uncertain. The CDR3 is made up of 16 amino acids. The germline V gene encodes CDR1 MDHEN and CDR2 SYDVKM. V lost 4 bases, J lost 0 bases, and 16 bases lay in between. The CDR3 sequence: CASSSRAGMVSYEQYF. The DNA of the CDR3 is TGTGCCAGCAGTTCCCGAGCAGGCATGGTCTCCTACGAGCAGTACTTC.

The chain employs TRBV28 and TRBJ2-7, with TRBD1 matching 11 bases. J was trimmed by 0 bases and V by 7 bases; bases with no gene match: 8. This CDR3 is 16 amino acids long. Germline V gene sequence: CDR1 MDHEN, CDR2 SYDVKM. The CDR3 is CASNPPGQGASYEQYF. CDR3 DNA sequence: TGTGCCAGCAACCCCCCCGGACAGGGGGCCTCCTACGAGCAGTACTTC. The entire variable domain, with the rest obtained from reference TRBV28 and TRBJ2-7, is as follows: DVKVTQSSRYLVKRTGEKVFLECVQDMDHENMFWYRQDPGLGLRLIYFSYDVKMKEKGDIPEGYSVSREKKERFSLILESASTNQTSMYLCASNPPGQGASYEQYFGPGTRLTVT.

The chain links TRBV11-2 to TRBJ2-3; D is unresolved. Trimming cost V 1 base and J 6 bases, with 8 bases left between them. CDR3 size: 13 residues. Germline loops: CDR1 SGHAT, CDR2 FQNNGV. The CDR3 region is CASSLGAEDTQYF. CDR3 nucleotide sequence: TGTGCCAGCAGCTTAGGTGCCGAGGATACGCAGTATTTT.

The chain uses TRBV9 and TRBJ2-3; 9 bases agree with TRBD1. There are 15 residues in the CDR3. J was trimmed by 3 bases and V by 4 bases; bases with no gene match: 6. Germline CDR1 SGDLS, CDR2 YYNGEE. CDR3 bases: TGTGCCAGCAGCCTCGTACAGGGGGCAACAGATACGCAGTATTTT. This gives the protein CASSLVQGATDTQYF. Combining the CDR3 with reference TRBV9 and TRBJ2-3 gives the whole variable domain DSGVTQTPKHLITATGQRVTLRCSPRSGDLSVYWYQQSLDQGLQFLIQYYNGEERAKGNILERFSAQQFPDLHSELNLSSLELGDSALYFCASSLVQGATDTQYFGPGTRLTVL.

This chain's CDR3 is CASSLSYEQYF. CDR3 DNA: TGTGCCAGCAGCTTATCTTACGAGCAGTACTTC. The rearrangement joins TRBV7-9 to TRBJ2-7, with D unclear. Germline CDR1 SEHNR, CDR2 FQNEAQ (reference sequence). This CDR3 region has 11 residues. V dropped 2 bases and J dropped 4 bases, with 3 bases sitting between them.

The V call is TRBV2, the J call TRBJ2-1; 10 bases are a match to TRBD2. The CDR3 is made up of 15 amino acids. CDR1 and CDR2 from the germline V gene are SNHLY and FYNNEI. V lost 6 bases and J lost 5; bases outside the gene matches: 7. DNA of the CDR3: TGTGCCAGCAGGTCACTAGCGGGGACCGACAATGAGCAGTTCTTC. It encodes CASRSLAGTDNEQFF.

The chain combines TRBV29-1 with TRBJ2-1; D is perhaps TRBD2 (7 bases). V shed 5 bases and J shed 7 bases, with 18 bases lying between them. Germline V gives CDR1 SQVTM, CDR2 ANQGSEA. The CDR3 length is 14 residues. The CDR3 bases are TGCAGCGTTCAGGAAGGGGGGGTATTAAATGAGCAGTTCTTC. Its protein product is CSVQEGGVLNEQFF.

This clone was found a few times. The CDR3 spells CASSNQGQPQHF. CDR3 DNA: TGTGCCAGCAGTAACCAGGGACAGCCCCAGCATTTT. The chain combines TRBV6-6 with TRBJ1-5, with D possibly being TRBD1 (5 bases). The CDR3 runs 12 residues. V was shortened by 5 bases and J by 7 bases, with 9 bases between the two germline ends. Germline V gene data show CDR1 as MNHNY and CDR2 as SVGAGI (reference sequence).

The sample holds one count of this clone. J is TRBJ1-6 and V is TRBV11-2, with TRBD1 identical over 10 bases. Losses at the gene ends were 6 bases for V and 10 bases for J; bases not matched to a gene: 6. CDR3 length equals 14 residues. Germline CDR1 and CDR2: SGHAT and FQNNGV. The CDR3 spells CASRGQGRGSPLHF. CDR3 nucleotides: TGTGCCAGCAGGGGACAGGGGAGAGGATCACCCCTCCACTTT.

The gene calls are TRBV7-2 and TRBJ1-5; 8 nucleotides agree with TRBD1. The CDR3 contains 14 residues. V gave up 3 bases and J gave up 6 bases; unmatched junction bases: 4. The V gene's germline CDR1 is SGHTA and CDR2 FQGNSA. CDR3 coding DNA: TGTGCCAGCAGCTTGACAGGGGCCAGTCAGCCCCAGCATTTT. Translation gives CASSLTGASQPQHF. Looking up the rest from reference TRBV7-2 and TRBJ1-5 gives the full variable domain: GAGVSQSPSNKVTEKGKDVELRCDPISGHTALYWYRQSLGQGLEFLIYFQGNSAPDKSGLPSDRFSAERTGGSVSTLTIQRTQQEDSAVYLCASSLTGASQPQHFGDGTRLSIL.

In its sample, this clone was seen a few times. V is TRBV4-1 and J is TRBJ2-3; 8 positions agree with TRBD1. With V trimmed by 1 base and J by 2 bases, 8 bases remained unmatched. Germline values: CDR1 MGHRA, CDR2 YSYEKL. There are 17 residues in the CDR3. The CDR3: CASSQAGTGDFTDTQYF. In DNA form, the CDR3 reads TGCGCCAGCAGCCAAGCGGGGACAGGCGACTTCACAGATACGCAGTATTTT.